Included here is one TCR beta chain sequence, with context. The authors' processing: Amplification of reference gene primers was used by the study to estimate nucleated cell counts. Sequenced by immunoSEQ multiplex PCR; TCRdb stores in-frame clones only, minus some. V and J calls and clone size come straight from that table; D and trimming were deduced from the DNA. The table lists a few hundred thousand clones, approximately 90% of them singletons. These data come from a study of blood T cell repertoires in COVID-19. Turning to the study itself: Acute-phase and convalescent COVID-19 samples originated in the United States, Italy and Spain.

While infection was still active, Seattle patients were enrolled and then followed longitudinally. The V gene's germline CDR1 is GTSNPN and CDR2 SVGIG (reference sequence). The CDR3 totals 13 residues. The trim removed 1 base at V and 4 bases at J, leaving 2 bases unmatched. The rearrangement uses TRBV30 and TRBJ2-5, with 8 nucleotides matching TRBD1. Material for sequencing was peripheral blood. This receptor was taken from a woman between 45 and 65 years old with COVID-19, enrolled during active disease. In DNA, the CDR3 is TGTGCCTGGAGTGGACAGGGGAGAGAGACCCAGTACTTC. Translation: CAWSGQGRETQYF.